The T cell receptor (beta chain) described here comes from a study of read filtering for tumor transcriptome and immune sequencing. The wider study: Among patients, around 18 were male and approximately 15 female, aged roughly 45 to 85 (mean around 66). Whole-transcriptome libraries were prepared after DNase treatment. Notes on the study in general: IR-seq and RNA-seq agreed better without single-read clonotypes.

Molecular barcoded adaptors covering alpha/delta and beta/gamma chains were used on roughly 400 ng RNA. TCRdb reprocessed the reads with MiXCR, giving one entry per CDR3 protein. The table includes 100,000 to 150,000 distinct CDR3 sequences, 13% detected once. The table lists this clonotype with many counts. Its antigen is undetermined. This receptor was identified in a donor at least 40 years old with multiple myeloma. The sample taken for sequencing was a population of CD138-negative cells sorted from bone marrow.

CDR3 region: CASSHKQGAANEKLFF. CDR3 in DNA: TGCGCCAGCAGCCATAAACAGGGGGCCGCTAATGAAAAACTGTTTTTT. The genes are TRBV4-1 and TRBJ1-4, with 9 nucleotides matching TRBD1. The CDR3 is 16 residues long. The V and J ends lost 3 bases and 3 bases, in that order; junction bases with no gene match: 5. From germline, CDR1 is MGHRA and CDR2 YSYEKL.